This TCR beta chain was identified in a study of shared T cell receptors in the human thymus. Measured with immunoSEQ multiplex PCR; TCRdb has only the in-frame clones, and not every one. This sample carries hundreds of thousands of clones, 88% of them seen once, and the ten largest clones take around 0.0099%. This CDR3 is built from 15 residues. J lost 6 bases, V lost 3 bases, and 9 bases had no gene match. Germline CDR1 is MDHEN and CDR2 is SYDVKM. These data were also filed under a second study, of human thymus T cells. From that paper: Among the donors, all were healthy Finnish infants having corrective surgery for congenital heart defects. Thymus tissue for the work was resected from patients undergoing corrective heart surgery. Gene usage for V and J segments appeared biased in thymic and blood repertoires. Overlap was high between thymic repertoires from unrelated individuals, as reported in related research.

The specimen sequenced was thymocytes. This TCR derives from a boy under two years old with a congenital heart defect. J is TRBJ2-5 and V is TRBV28, with 8 positions matching TRBD2. The CDR3 nucleotides are TGTGCCAGCAGTTTCAACGGGAGGGCGGGAAAGACCCAGTACTTC. Its translation: CASSFNGRAGKTQYF.